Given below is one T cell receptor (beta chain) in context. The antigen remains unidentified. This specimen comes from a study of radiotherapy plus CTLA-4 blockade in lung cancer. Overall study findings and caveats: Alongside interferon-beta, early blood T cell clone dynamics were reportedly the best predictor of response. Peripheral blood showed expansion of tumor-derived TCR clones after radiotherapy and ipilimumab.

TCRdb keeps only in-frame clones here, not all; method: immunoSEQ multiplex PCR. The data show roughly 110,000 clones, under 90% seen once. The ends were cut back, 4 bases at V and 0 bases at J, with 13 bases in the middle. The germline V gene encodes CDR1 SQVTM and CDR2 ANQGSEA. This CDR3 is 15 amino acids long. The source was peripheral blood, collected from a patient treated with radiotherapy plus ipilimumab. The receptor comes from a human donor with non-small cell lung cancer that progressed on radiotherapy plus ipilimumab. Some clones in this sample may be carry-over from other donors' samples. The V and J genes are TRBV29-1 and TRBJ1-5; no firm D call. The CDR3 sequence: CSVVLSGHSNQPQHF. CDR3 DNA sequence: TGCAGCGTTGTTCTGTCGGGTCATAGCAATCAGCCCCAGCATTTT.